This TCR beta chain came from a study of T cell responses to AZD1222 COVID-19 vaccine. Study outcomes and limitations: Two AZD1222 doses significantly raised spike-specific TCR breadth and depth over controls. Unmutated variant regions reportedly attract nearly half of all spike-specific TCRs.

Concerning this clone: Antigen unknown.

Libraries were prepared by immunoSEQ multiplex PCR; TCRdb keeps only in-frame clonotypes and omits some of them. There are 80,000 to 100,000 clones in the sample; 70% to 90% occur only once, and roughly 3.1% lies in the top ten. The germline V gene has CDR1 MDHEN and CDR2 SYDVKM. The CDR3 has 13 residues. V lost 4 bases, J lost 6 bases, and 11 bases lay in between. The source of this sequence is an adult who received the AZD1222 COVID-19 vaccine. The sample in question was peripheral blood, obtained 28 days after the second AZD1222 dose. The rearrangement uses TRBV28 and TRBJ2-3; D tentatively fits TRBD1 or TRBD2 (5 bases each). This chain's CDR3 is CASSSPEGDTQYF. In DNA form, the CDR3 reads TGTGCCAGCAGTTCCCCAGAGGGGGATACGCAGTATTTT.